This T cell receptor beta chain was documented in a study of human T cells and chemical hapten exposure. Time point meaning: pre-sensitization, week 0. Treatment specified: therapeutic diphenylcyclopropenone sensitization with weekly scalp DPC. Donors were 18 to 70-year-old alopecia patients suitable for DPC. The authors extracted total RNA from unfractionated whole blood. TCRdb fed the RACE reads into MiXCR, producing one record per CDR3 protein. The sample records around 120,000 distinct CDR3 sequences, roughly 14% being singletons. This clonotype has only a few counts. Trimming took off 4 bases at V and 5 bases at J, with 18 bases between the two ends. This CDR3 is 15 amino acids long.

Sample: whole blood, taken in connection with sensitization to the hapten diphenylcyclopropenone (DPC). The receptor was isolated from a woman under 30 with alopecia areata. Some clones in this sample may be carry-over from other donors' samples. The V call is TRBV12-3 or TRBV12-4, the J call TRBJ2-7; TRBD1 might be the D (5 bases). DNA of the CDR3: TGTGCCAGCAGTTCAATTTACAGGAGATCCCACGAGCAGTACTTC. Its protein is CASSSIYRRSHEQYF.